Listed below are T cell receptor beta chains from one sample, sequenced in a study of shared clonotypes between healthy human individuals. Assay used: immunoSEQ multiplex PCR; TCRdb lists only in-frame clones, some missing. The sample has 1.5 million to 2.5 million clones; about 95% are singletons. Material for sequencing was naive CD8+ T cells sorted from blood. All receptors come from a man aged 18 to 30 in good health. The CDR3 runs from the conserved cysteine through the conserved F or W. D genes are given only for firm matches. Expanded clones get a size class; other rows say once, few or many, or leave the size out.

CDR3 DNA: TGTGCCAGCAGCTTAGGTCCTAGCGGGGGGGCCTATTTCACAGATACGCAGTATTTT; CDR3 protein: CASSLGPSGGAYFTDTQYF; J gene: TRBJ2-3; D gene: TRBD2; clone size: NA; V gene: TRBV7-9
CDR3 DNA: TGTGCCAGCAGTTTGGGCCGGGGGCCGACCTACGAGCAGTACTTC; CDR3 protein: CASSLGRGPTYEQYF; J gene: TRBJ2-7; D gene: NA; clone size: NA; V gene: TRBV27
CDR3 DNA: TGTGCCAGCGCTGAGACAGGGGATTATGGCTACACCTTC; CDR3 protein: CASAETGDYGYTF; J gene: TRBJ1-2; D gene: TRBD1; clone size: NA; V gene: TRBV7-9
CDR3 DNA: TGTGCCAGCAGCTTAGAGGTGGGACGACAGGAGCCTGAAGCTTTCTTT; CDR3 protein: CASSLEVGRQEPEAFF; J gene: TRBJ1-1; D gene: NA; clone size: NA; V gene: TRBV7-9
CDR3 DNA: TGTGCCAGCAGTCTCAACGAGCAGTACTTC; CDR3 protein: CASSLNEQYF; J gene: TRBJ2-7; D gene: NA; clone size: NA; V gene: TRBV6-1
CDR3 DNA: TGTGCCACCAGCACCGGACAGGGGGCGGATGGCTACACCTTC; CDR3 protein: CATSTGQGADGYTF; J gene: TRBJ1-2; D gene: TRBD1; clone size: NA; V gene: TRBV15
CDR3 DNA: TGTGCCAGCAGTCGCGGCCAGTTTCAAGAGACCCAGTACTTC; CDR3 protein: CASSRGQFQETQYF; J gene: TRBJ2-5; D gene: NA; clone size: NA; V gene: TRBV27
CDR3 DNA: TGTGCCAGCAGCTTGGACGTACGAGACTACGAGCAGTACTTC; CDR3 protein: CASSLDVRDYEQYF; J gene: TRBJ2-7; D gene: NA; clone size: NA; V gene: TRBV5-5
CDR3 DNA: TGTGCCTGGGACCCAGTCGCGGGCGCTGAAGCTTTCTTT; CDR3 protein: CAWDPVAGAEAFF; J gene: TRBJ1-1; D gene: NA; clone size: NA; V gene: TRBV30
CDR3 DNA: TGTGCCAGCAGTGAAGACCCGGGGGCAGGTGAAAAACTGTTTTTT; CDR3 protein: CASSEDPGAGEKLFF; J gene: TRBJ1-4; D gene: NA; clone size: few; V gene: TRBV6-1
CDR3 DNA: TGTGCCAGCAGTCCCACAGGGCTCACTGAAGCTTTCTTT; CDR3 protein: CASSPTGLTEAFF; J gene: TRBJ1-1; D gene: NA; clone size: NA; V gene: TRBV27
CDR3 DNA: TGTGCCAGCAGCTTATCCCTTTCCCGAGACCCCAATGAGCAGTTCTTC; CDR3 protein: CASSLSLSRDPNEQFF; J gene: TRBJ2-1; D gene: NA; clone size: NA; V gene: TRBV7-9
CDR3 DNA: TGTGCCAGCAGTTTAATAGGCTCTGGGGCCAACGTCCTGACTTTC; CDR3 protein: CASSLIGSGANVLTF; J gene: TRBJ2-6; D gene: NA; clone size: once; V gene: TRBV27
CDR3 DNA: TGTGCCAGCAGCTTAACTTTCAACGAGCAGTACTTC; CDR3 protein: CASSLTFNEQYF; J gene: TRBJ2-7; D gene: NA; clone size: NA; V gene: TRBV7-9
CDR3 DNA: TGTGCCAGCAGCTTCGACAGCGAAAACACTGAAGCTTTCTTT; CDR3 protein: CASSFDSENTEAFF; J gene: TRBJ1-1; D gene: NA; clone size: NA; V gene: TRBV5-6
CDR3 DNA: TGTGCCAGCAGTTACATCGGCGGGGCAAAAGATACGCAGTATTTT; CDR3 protein: CASSYIGGAKDTQYF; J gene: TRBJ2-3; D gene: NA; clone size: NA; V gene: TRBV6-5
CDR3 DNA: TGTGCCTGGAGTGTACGCCACAGGGCCCATGGCTACACCTTC; CDR3 protein: CAWSVRHRAHGYTF; J gene: TRBJ1-2; D gene: NA; clone size: NA; V gene: TRBV30
CDR3 DNA: TGTGCCTGGAGTGGGCTACAGGGGGCGGGTACTGAAGCTTTCTTT; CDR3 protein: CAWSGLQGAGTEAFF; J gene: TRBJ1-1; D gene: TRBD1; clone size: once; V gene: TRBV30
CDR3 DNA: TGTGCCAGCAGCGTTAGCGGGGGCCTCTCCTACGAGCAGTACTTC; CDR3 protein: CASSVSGGLSYEQYF; J gene: TRBJ2-7; D gene: TRBD2; clone size: once; V gene: TRBV9
CDR3 DNA: TGTGCCAGCAGTCACACCGTAAGGGGTCGTGTCACCGGGGAGCTGTTTTTT; CDR3 protein: CASSHTVRGRVTGELFF; J gene: TRBJ2-2; D gene: NA; clone size: NA; V gene: TRBV27
CDR3 DNA: TGCGCCAGCAGCGCCGGGACAGACTACGAGCAGTACTTC; CDR3 protein: CASSAGTDYEQYF; J gene: TRBJ2-7; D gene: TRBD1; clone size: NA; V gene: TRBV10-1
CDR3 DNA: TGTGCCAGCAGTGAAGTTCCGCAAACCGAGCAGTTCTTC; CDR3 protein: CASSEVPQTEQFF; J gene: TRBJ2-1; D gene: NA; clone size: NA; V gene: TRBV6-1
CDR3 DNA: TGCGCCAGCAGGCTGGGACAGGGACTATACAATGAGCAGTTCTTC; CDR3 protein: CASRLGQGLYNEQFF; J gene: TRBJ2-1; D gene: TRBD1; clone size: NA; V gene: TRBV5-1
CDR3 DNA: TGTGCCAGTACCGTCGGCTATAATTCACCCCTCCACTTT; CDR3 protein: CASTVGYNSPLHF; J gene: TRBJ1-6; D gene: NA; clone size: NA; V gene: TRBV19
CDR3 DNA: TGTGCCAGCAGACCCCAGGGTCGCGGAGAGACCCAGTACTTC; CDR3 protein: CASRPQGRGETQYF; J gene: TRBJ2-5; D gene: NA; clone size: NA; V gene: TRBV6-5
CDR3 DNA: TGTGCCTGGAGTGGGCAGACAGGGGGCTACAATGAGCAGTTCTTC; CDR3 protein: CAWSGQTGGYNEQFF; J gene: TRBJ2-1; D gene: TRBD1; clone size: NA; V gene: TRBV30
CDR3 DNA: TGTGCCAGCAGCATCGGCGGGATTGACACTGAAGCTTTCTTT; CDR3 protein: CASSIGGIDTEAFF; J gene: TRBJ1-1; D gene: NA; clone size: NA; V gene: TRBV9
CDR3 DNA: TGTGCCAGCAGTTTTGGTGTTAGCGGGAGAGCCTACGAGCAGTACTTC; CDR3 protein: CASSFGVSGRAYEQYF; J gene: TRBJ2-7; D gene: TRBD2; clone size: NA; V gene: TRBV28
CDR3 DNA: TGTGCCAGCAGTGTAGGGGGCGAGGTGAGCACTGAAGCTTTCTTT; CDR3 protein: CASSVGGEVSTEAFF; J gene: TRBJ1-1; D gene: TRBD1; clone size: NA; V gene: TRBV5-6